The 21 T cell receptor beta chains in this list originate from one sample, sequenced in a study of T cell repertoires in aging, cancer and after chemotherapy. TRB rearrangements spanning V, D and J were amplified using mixed TRB-A/B primers. MiXCR was run by TCRdb on the multiplex PCR reads, yielding one entry per CDR3 protein. The sample has some 15,000 distinct CDR3 sequences, 40% to 55% seen once; the top ten hold roughly 10%. Peripheral blood genomic DNA, not sorted cells or RNA, was the template. The specimen sequenced was blood. The receptors stem from a human donor in good health.

This clonotype has more than one count but fewer than ten. V usage is TRBV19 and J usage is TRBJ2-5; 9 bases are a match to TRBD1. Germline CDR1 reads LNHDA; CDR2 reads SQIVND (reference sequence). J was trimmed by 4 bases and V by 6 bases; bases with no gene match: 3. The CDR3 has 13 amino acids. The CDR3 protein is CASRGQGGETQYF. The CDR3 nucleotides are TGTGCCAGTAGGGGACAGGGAGGAGAGACCCAGTACTTC. Full variable domain (remainder filled in from reference TRBV19 and TRBJ2-5): DGGITQSPKYLFRKEGQNVTLSCEQNLNHDAMYWYRQDPGQGLRLIYYSQIVNDFQKGDIAEGYSVSREKKESFPLTVTSAQKNPTAFYLCASRGQGGETQYFGPGTRLLVL.

The chain couples TRBV27 to TRBJ2-2; possibly TRBD1 or TRBD2 for D (6 bases each). Germline V lookup: CDR1 MNHEY, CDR2 SMNVEV (reference sequence). The CDR3 is 15 amino acids. Trimming cost V 3 bases and J 4 bases, with 12 bases left between them. CDR3 loop: CASSFGGRVTGELFF. The CDR3 nucleotides read TGTGCCAGCAGTTTTGGGGGGCGCGTCACCGGGGAGCTGTTTTTT.

The sample holds a few counts of this clonotype. The rearrangement joins TRBV19 to TRBJ2-7; TRBD1 agrees at 10 bases. After removal of 6 bases from V and 7 bases from J, the junction contained 9 bases not matched to a gene. Germline CDR1 and CDR2: LNHDA and SQIVND (reference sequence). CDR3 length equals 14 residues. The CDR3 DNA sequence: TGTGCCAGTAGCCCCGGGACAGGGGTTGGGGAGCAGTACTTC. This gives the protein CASSPGTGVGEQYF. The variable domain in full, completed from reference TRBV19 and TRBJ2-7, reads DGGITQSPKYLFRKEGQNVTLSCEQNLNHDAMYWYRQDPGQGLRLIYYSQIVNDFQKGDIAEGYSVSREKKESFPLTVTSAQKNPTAFYLCASSPGTGVGEQYFGPGTRLTVT.

The rearrangement links TRBV19 to TRBJ2-3; 7 bases line up with TRBD1. In germline, CDR1 is LNHDA, CDR2 SQIVND (reference sequence). CDR3 length equals 14 residues. The junction had 4 bases not matched to a gene; V was cut back by 6 bases and J by 1 base. The CDR3 sequence is CASSRDRGTDTQYF. DNA of the CDR3: TGTGCCAGTAGCCGTGACAGGGGCACAGATACGCAGTATTTT. Looking up the rest from reference TRBV19 and TRBJ2-3 gives the full variable domain: DGGITQSPKYLFRKEGQNVTLSCEQNLNHDAMYWYRQDPGQGLRLIYYSQIVNDFQKGDIAEGYSVSREKKESFPLTVTSAQKNPTAFYLCASSRDRGTDTQYFGPGTRLTVL.

The chain carries TRBV29-1 and TRBJ2-7, with TRBD1 matching over 9 bases. Germline CDR1 and CDR2: SQVTM and ANQGSEA. The CDR3 loop spans 11 amino acids. The trim removed 8 bases at V and 4 bases at J, leaving 3 bases unmatched. The CDR3 nucleotides are TGCAGCATTGGGACAGGGTACGAGCAGTACTTC. As protein: CSIGTGYEQYF.

The chain is built from TRBV29-1 and TRBJ2-1; D gene ambiguous. Germline-derived CDR1 and CDR2 are SQVTM and ANQGSEA. V dropped 0 bases and J dropped 1 base, with 10 bases sitting between them. The CDR3 loop spans 15 amino acids. The CDR3 reads CSVEENTKSYNEQFF. The CDR3 region has the DNA TGCAGCGTTGAAGAGAACACCAAATCCTACAATGAGCAGTTCTTC.

The chain uses TRBV29-1 and TRBJ2-1; D not resolved. Between the trimmed V and J ends, which lost 0 bases and 0 bases, there was a span of 12 bases. The CDR3 extends over 16 amino acids. Germline assignment: CDR1 SQVTM and CDR2 ANQGSEA. The CDR3 DNA reads as TGCAGCGTTGAAGATCAAGGGCGGAGCTCCTACAATGAGCAGTTCTTC. Translating it yields CSVEDQGRSSYNEQFF.

The sample holds one count of this clonotype. The rearrangement joins TRBV13 to TRBJ2-2; D ambiguous. Trimming left V 6 bases short and J 1 base short, with 9 bases between. Germline V lookup: CDR1 PRHDT, CDR2 FYEKMQ (reference sequence). This CDR3 has 14 residues. The CDR3 bases are TGTGCCAGCAGTCGGACCCTGAACACCGGGGAGCTGTTTTTT. Translation gives CASSRTLNTGELFF. Together with reference TRBV13 and TRBJ2-2, the CDR3 gives the full variable domain: AAGVIQSPRHLIKEKRETATLKCYPIPRHDTVYWYQQGPGQDPQFLISFYEKMQSDKGSIPDRFSAQQFSDYHSELNMSSLELGDSALYFCASSRTLNTGELFFGEGSRLTVL.

The chain is built from TRBV19 and TRBJ2-5; weak D call: TRBD1 (5 bases). The CDR3 is made up of 12 amino acids. Germline V gene sequence: CDR1 LNHDA, CDR2 SQIVND (reference sequence). Between the trimmed V and J ends, which lost 4 bases and 7 bases, there was a span of 10 bases. CDR3 loop: CASSTGSGTQYF. The CDR3 DNA reads as TGTGCCAGTAGTACAGGGTCCGGGACCCAGTACTTC.

The chain carries TRBV12-3 or TRBV12-4 and TRBJ2-1; the D is unclear. The CDR3 sequence is 11 residues long. V lost 7 bases, J lost 6 bases, and 7 bases lay in between. CDR3 protein: CASKGRNEQFF. CDR3 bases: TGTGCCAGCAAGGGTCGCAATGAGCAGTTCTTC.

This chain uses TRBV30 with TRBJ2-3, with 7 bases lining up with TRBD2. Per germline, CDR1 GTSNPN and CDR2 SVGIG (reference sequence). V trimming: 2 bases; J trimming: 6 bases; junction bases outside the gene matches: 5. The CDR3 length is 13 residues. Here the CDR3 reads CAWSSSGADTQYF. The CDR3 DNA sequence: TGTGCCTGGAGTTCTAGCGGAGCGGATACGCAGTATTTT. Supplemented by reference TRBV30 and TRBJ2-3, the full variable domain reads SQTIHQWPATLVQPVGSPLSLECTVEGTSNPNLYWYRQAAGRGLQLLFYSVGIGQISSEVPQNLSASRPQDRQFILSSKKLLLSDSGFYLCAWSSSGADTQYFGPGTRLTVL.

The chain joins TRBV6-5 to TRBJ2-6, with TRBD2 identical over 7 bases. V trimming: 5 bases; J trimming: 0 bases; junction bases outside the gene matches: 1. The CDR3 covers 15 residues. The germline V gene has CDR1 MNHEY and CDR2 SVGAGI. For the CDR3, the DNA is TGTGCCAGCAGTCGGACTAGCTCTGGGGCCAACGTCCTGACTTTC. Encoded protein: CASSRTSSGANVLTF.

This clonotype turned up a few times. This chain connects TRBV6-1 to TRBJ1-1; TRBD1 matches 8 bases. The trim removed 7 bases at V and 0 bases at J, leaving 4 bases unmatched. The CDR3 covers 14 residues. Germline V lookup: CDR1 MNHNS, CDR2 SASEGT. CDR3 region: CASTYRGVNTEAFF. The CDR3 bases are TGTGCCAGCACCTACAGGGGGGTGAACACTGAAGCTTTCTTT.

This rearrangement joins TRBV5-4 to TRBJ2-7; 8 bases agree with TRBD2. The V gene end was trimmed by 1 base and the J gene end by 6 bases; junction bases not matched to a gene: 6. The germline gives CDR1 SGHNT, CDR2 YYREEE (reference sequence). The CDR3 contains 14 residues. CDR3 loop: CASSLSREVGEQYF. CDR3 nucleotide sequence: TGTGCCAGCAGCTTGTCGCGGGAGGTTGGCGAGCAGTACTTC.

The chain recombines TRBV18 with TRBJ2-2, with D perhaps TRBD1 (5 bases). This CDR3 is 17 amino acids long. V lost 3 bases to trimming and J lost 1 base, with 15 bases between them. From germline, CDR1 is KGHSH and CDR2 LQKENI. CDR3 bases: TGTGCCAGCTCACCGGCGGTTGGACAACGGAACACCGGGGAGCTGTTTTTT. This codes for CASSPAVGQRNTGELFF.

V usage is TRBV30 and J usage is TRBJ2-1; TRBD1 is a possible D gene (6 bases). This CDR3 is 15 amino acids long. Germline CDR1 is GTSNPN and CDR2 is SVGIG (reference sequence). V was shortened by 0 bases and J by 8 bases, with 17 bases between the two germline ends. The CDR3 here is CAWSVGQGTFDEQFF. The CDR3 coding sequence is TGTGCCTGGAGTGTAGGGCAGGGGACGTTCGATGAGCAGTTCTTC.

The gene calls are TRBV27 and TRBJ1-5, with D possibly being TRBD1 (6 bases). Between the trimmed V and J ends, which lost 6 bases and 3 bases, there was a span of 9 bases. The CDR3 loop spans 13 amino acids. The germline CDR1 and CDR2 sequences are MNHEY and SMNVEV (reference sequence). The chain's CDR3 is CASRGQFNQPQHF. The CDR3 DNA reads as TGTGCCAGCAGAGGACAGTTCAATCAGCCCCAGCATTTT.

The V gene is TRBV6-1, the J gene TRBJ1-1; D unclear. Germline values: CDR1 MNHNS, CDR2 SASEGT. Trimming took 3 bases from V and 8 from J, leaving 13 bases between them. The CDR3 spans 13 residues. Here the CDR3 reads CASSESQRREAFF. The CDR3 coding sequence is TGTGCCAGCAGTGAGTCTCAGCGCCGGGAAGCTTTCTTT.

This clonotype was counted between two and nine times. The rearrangement joins TRBV29-1 to TRBJ2-7; maybe TRBD1 (6 bases). The V end lost 1 base, the J end lost 2 bases, and 12 bases lay between the germline ends. This CDR3 has 14 amino acids. Per the germline V gene, CDR1 is SQVTM and CDR2 is ANQGSEA. The chain's CDR3 is CSVEGEDRTYEQYF. Written as DNA, the CDR3 is TGCAGCGTTGAAGGAGAGGACAGAACCTACGAGCAGTACTTC.

The rearrangement links TRBV12-3 or TRBV12-4 to TRBJ1-2; D is possibly TRBD1 (6 bases). Between the trimmed V and J ends, which lost 6 bases and 2 bases, there was a span of 10 bases. CDR3 length: 13 residues. The DNA for the CDR3 is TGTGCCAGCAGGCGGGACAACAACTATGGCTACACCTTC. Translating it yields CASRRDNNYGYTF.

This clonotype was found a few times. The chain links TRBV11-1 to TRBJ2-3; 7 bases match TRBD2. The CDR3 spans 14 residues. Losses at the gene ends were 6 bases for V and 0 bases for J; bases not matched to a gene: 3. CDR1 and CDR2 (germline): SGHAT, FQDESV (reference sequence). The chain's CDR3 is CASSLGGSTDTQYF. The DNA of the CDR3 is TGTGCCAGCAGTCTGGGGGGGAGCACAGATACGCAGTATTTT.